This is a list of T cell receptor beta chains from one sample in a study of identical twins. TCRdb re-analysed the 5' RACE reads in MiXCR, keeping a single row per CDR3 protein. The sample includes under 300,000 distinct CDR3 sequences, over 12% of them seen just once. Sequences were obtained from memory (CD45RO+) T cells sorted from blood. The receptors were sampled from a woman between 18 and 30 years old in good health. Each CDR3 is given with its conserved first and last residue. D genes are given only for firm matches. The size field is filled for only some rows; it gives once, few, many or a size class.

d_gene	v_gene	abundance	len	j_gene	CDR3aa	CDR3nt
TRBD2	TRBV10-2	few	17	TRBJ2-2	CASSPTPLAGIPGELFF	TGCGCCAGCAGTCCGACCCCCTTAGCGGGAATTCCCGGGGAGCTGTTTTTT
-	TRBV5-6	-	14	TRBJ1-2	CASSLWWDNYGYTF	TGTGCCAGCAGCTTGTGGTGGGACAACTATGGCTACACCTTC
TRBD1	TRBV28	few	15	TRBJ2-1	CASSDRQGKVNEQFF	TGTGCCAGCAGTGACAGACAGGGAAAGGTCAATGAGCAGTTCTTC
-	TRBV27	-	15	TRBJ1-5	CASSLRGTLYQPQHF	TGTGCCAGCAGTTTAAGGGGGACCCTTTATCAGCCCCAGCATTTT
TRBD1	TRBV3-1	many	14	TRBJ2-5	CASSLTGGGETQYF	TGTGCCAGCAGCCTTACAGGGGGCGGAGAGACCCAGTACTTC
-	TRBV7-9	-	14	TRBJ2-3	CASSFRASTDTQYF	TGTGCCAGCAGCTTTAGGGCGAGCACCGATACGCAGTATTTT
-	TRBV6-5	-	15	TRBJ2-1	CASSYSLARVNEQFF	TGTGCCAGCAGTTACTCTTTAGCAAGAGTCAATGAGCAGTTCTTC
-	TRBV7-2	few	16	TRBJ2-1	CASSSRGSKELLRVFF	TGTGCCAGCAGCTCACGGGGCTCGAAGGAATTGCTAAGGGTGTTCTTC
-	TRBV12-3/TRBV12-4	-	13	TRBJ2-5	CASSWNSQETQYF	TGTGCCAGCAGTTGGAACAGCCAAGAGACCCAGTACTTC
TRBD2	TRBV12-3/TRBV12-4	-	14	TRBJ2-7	CASSQTSGAYEQYF	TGTGCCAGCAGCCAGACTAGCGGGGCCTACGAGCAGTACTTC
-	TRBV20-1	-	14	TRBJ1-1	CSGPGDAGNTEAFF	TGCAGTGGACCAGGGGACGCGGGGAACACTGAAGCTTTCTTT
TRBD1	TRBV5-6	many	16	TRBJ2-7	CASSTRGQGHRHEQYF	TGTGCCAGCAGCACCCGGGGACAGGGCCACCGCCACGAGCAGTACTTC
-	TRBV29-1	-	13	TRBJ1-6	CSVAGDYNSPLHF	TGCAGCGTCGCGGGAGATTATAATTCACCCCTCCACTTT
-	TRBV7-2	-	14	TRBJ1-2	CASSFGVGGLGYTF	TGTGCCAGCAGCTTTGGGGTCGGGGGACTAGGCTACACCTTC